This T cell receptor (beta chain) was documented in a study of regulatory T cells in long-lasting Graves disease. Deletions cut 2 bases from V and 6 bases from J, with 2 bases between. Per the germline V gene, CDR1 is MNHNS and CDR2 is SASEGT. This CDR3 comprises 11 residues. This clonotype turned up a few times. Time point specified: persistent/refractory GD, antithyroid drugs over 5 years with positive TRAb. Extracted RNA from PBMCs served as the source of the TCR library. With iRepertoire HTBI primers and Arm-PCR of CDR3 regions, TCR beta libraries were built. TCRdb re-analysed the multiplex PCR reads in MiXCR, keeping a single row per CDR3 protein. The table includes under 500,000 distinct CDR3 sequences, around 20% detected once.

This rearrangement joins TRBV6-1 to TRBJ2-1; the D is unclear. Sequencing used peripheral blood mononuclear cells (PBMCs), obtained when the disease was refractory, from a patient treated with antithyroid drugs. The sequence derives from a female donor with Graves disease. For the CDR3, the DNA is TGTGCCAGCAGTGAACGCAATGAGCAGTTCTTC. This sequence encodes CASSERNEQFF.